The TCR beta chain described here comes from a study of cytomegalovirus exposure and HLA in healthy donors. Study information: Earlier findings included more than 95 million unique TCR beta sequences obtained from 150 million to 200 million T cells. An early release of data contained roughly 90 million unique TCRs, which came from HLA-typed donors. Points from the study as a whole: Indistinguishable V segments such as TRBV6-2 and TRBV6-3 were excluded. The classifier reportedly diagnosed cytomegalovirus status with high sensitivity and specificity.

With 60 Vbeta and 13 Jbeta primers, the PCR was carried out. Produced via immunoSEQ multiplex PCR; TCRdb's table is partial and in-frame only. The sample lists some 180,000 clones, 70% to 90% occurring once. CDR3 size: 14 residues. V gave up 4 bases and J gave up 1 base, with 10 bases separating them. Germline loops: CDR1 SGHTA, CDR2 FQGNSA. Note on this clone: The antigen remains undetermined.

The chain joins TRBV7-2 to TRBJ1-1; no definite D call. The sequenced material came from PBMCs. This sequence originates from a man under 40 in good health and CMV-seropositive. The CDR3 DNA reads TGTGCCAGCAGCTCCCGAGCAGGGAACACTGAAGCTTTCTTT. It is translated as CASSSRAGNTEAFF.